Listed here is a single T cell receptor (beta chain). This clonotype showed up just a few times. It lacks a known antigen. No clone much larger than this one lies a single base away; base qualities are absent. Profiling of TCR beta VDJ combinations and CDR3 sequences used genomic DNA as the template. TCR repertoire sequencing was run on an Illumina HiSeq 2000. The original methods were these. TRBV/TRBJ rearrangement plots, CDR3 size and DJ length profiles, and Simpson's diversity index were used to evaluate the repertoires. The most abundant DNA sequence in the deep sequencing data was defined as the immunodominant clone. CDR3 amino acid sequences were checked for sharing across subjects and were also compared against the VDJdb database and published repertoires. In-frame beta chains were kept once TCRdb had trimmed the public reads at Q25 with fastp and called clones with MiXCR. Rows matching on CDR3 protein sequence are summarized as one entry with the most common DNA and genes. The V and J calls reflect TCRdb's pipeline rather than the authors' work. In this sample the table shows around 430,000 distinct CDR3 sequences, around a third of which occur a single time. Nearly 0.85% of the sample lies in the top ten.

These data originate in a study of CD8+CD57+ T cells in acquired aplastic anemia (dated by TCRdb to 2016 to 2019). About the investigation overall: On average, sorted CD4+ and CD8+ cells yielded approximately 3 ug of extracted DNA, with a range of about 0.19 to 30 ug. CD8+CD57+ expansion was defined as frequency above the mean frequency observed in healthy subjects. General conclusions and limits of the study: Nearly 30 CD8+ CDR3 sequences were found in both patients and controls but appeared to be highly expressed in patients and within the immunodominant clones of the patients. CD8+ Simpson's diversity did not differ significantly between patients and healthy controls (P=0.060).

The patients picked for sequencing were ones in whom flow cytometry had shown an expansion of CD8+CD57+ cells. All patients had severe acquired aplastic anemia diagnosed by International Study of Aplastic Anemia and Agranulocytosis and Camitta criteria. At the time blood was sampled, none of the patients had received any therapy. The study deep-sequenced TCR repertoires of sorted CD4+ and CD8+ blood T cells from severe aplastic anemia patients and healthy subjects. Patients were enrolled under clinicaltrials.gov protocols 00001620, 01623167, 00001397, 00071045, 00081523 and 00961064 in the USA. Ficoll-Paque density gradient centrifugation was used to isolate peripheral blood mononuclear cells. Before DNA extraction, CD4+ and CD8+ T cells were sorted with FACS or magnetic beads. The source of this sequence is a human donor with aplastic anemia. Material for sequencing was sorted CD4+, CD8+, or CD8+CD57+ T cells (not recorded which) from PBMCs.

The DNA reads as follows: TGTGCCAGCAGCGTCAACGGACAATTGGCGTTGGGGGTGGAGCAGTATTTT. Its translation is CASSVNGQLALGVEQYF. The chain uses TRBV11-2 and TRBJ2-3; the D element might be TRBD1 or TRBD2, as each aligns at 5 bases. Relative to germline, V is 5 bases shorter and J is 11 bases shorter, with 29 bases between their ends. The CDR3 runs 17 amino acids, cysteine and phenylalanine included. The only DNA kept is the CDR3, 51 bases in frame from the first base. CDR1 is given as SGHAT and CDR2 as FQNNGV, both from the germline V gene.